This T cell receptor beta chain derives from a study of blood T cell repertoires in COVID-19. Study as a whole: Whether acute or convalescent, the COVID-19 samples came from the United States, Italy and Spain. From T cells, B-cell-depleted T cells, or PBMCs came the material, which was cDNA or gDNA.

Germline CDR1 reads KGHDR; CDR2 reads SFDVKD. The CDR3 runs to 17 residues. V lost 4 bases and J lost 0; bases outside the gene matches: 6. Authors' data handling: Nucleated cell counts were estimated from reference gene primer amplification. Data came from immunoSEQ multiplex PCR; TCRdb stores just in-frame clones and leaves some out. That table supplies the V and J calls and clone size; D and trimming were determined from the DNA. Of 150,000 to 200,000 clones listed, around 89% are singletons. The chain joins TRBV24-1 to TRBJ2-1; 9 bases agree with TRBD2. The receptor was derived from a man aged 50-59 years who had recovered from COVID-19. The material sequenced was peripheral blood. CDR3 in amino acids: CATSDRAGGSSYNEQFF. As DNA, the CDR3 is TGTGCCACCAGTGACCGGGCGGGGGGGAGCTCCTACAATGAGCAGTTCTTC.